Below, 2 T cell receptor beta chains from the same sample are listed, as sequenced in a study of blood T cell repertoires in COVID-19. Clones were read by immunoSEQ multiplex PCR, and TCRdb kept only the in-frame ones, dropping some. The sample holds roughly 100,000 clones, 80% seen once. Sequenced input: peripheral blood. Source of these receptors: a human donor in a cohort sampled during active COVID-19.

This clone was seen a single time. The gene calls are TRBV5-4 and TRBJ2-3, with TRBD2 identical over 15 bases. The CDR3 has 16 amino acids. The V segment lost 2 bases and the J segment 8 bases; nucleotides outside the gene matches: 6. In germline, CDR1 is SGHNT, CDR2 YYREEE (reference sequence). In nucleotides, the CDR3 is TGTGCCAGCAGCTTAGGACTAGCGGGAGGGCCCGCTACGCAGTATTTT. It yields the protein CASSLGLAGGPATQYF.

The chain links TRBV28 to TRBJ1-1; D call uncertain. V lost 5 bases to trimming and J lost 5 bases, with 12 bases between them. This CDR3 spans 13 amino acids. Germline V gives CDR1 MDHEN, CDR2 SYDVKM. The CDR3 bases are TGTGCCAGCAGTCCTAGTTTTGAGACTGAAGCTTTCTTT. It translates to CASSPSFETEAFF.